This T cell receptor beta chain was identified in a study of T cells in Graves' hyperthyroidism and ophthalmopathy (dated by TCRdb to between 2018 and 2020). About the full investigation: Peripheral blood was sampled at the time of initial diagnosis, prior to any treatment. TCR V-J signatures able to tell the groups apart were searched for in a discovery cohort of 100 patients, of whom under 45 had Graves' ophthalmopathy and about 60 had stable Graves' hyperthyroidism. An independent validation cohort of some 18 hyperthyroidism patients and approximately 17 patients who later progressed to ophthalmopathy tested prospective prediction of ophthalmopathy. The 100 or so discovery patients were randomly split 7:3 into training and test sets. In addition, the study compared T-cell repertoires in thyroid tissue and in blood from 6 or 7 Graves' hyperthyroidism patients. After sampling, hyperthyroidism patients received methimazole starting at 30 mg daily, and ophthalmopathy patients received high-dose intravenous methylprednisolone. According to the paper, TCR Vbeta CDR3 sequencing was carried out on over 130 peripheral blood samples, which came from about 45 ophthalmopathy, some 73 hyperthyroidism and approximately 17 progressor patients.

Graves' hyperthyroidism was defined as stable when no progression to ophthalmopathy occurred over 18 months of follow-up. The hyperthyroidism patients were between 18 and 65 years old and newly diagnosed, with a disease duration of less than 2 months. Any patient with an uncontrolled infection, another autoimmune disease, pregnancy or lactation was excluded. Diagnoses relied on clinical symptoms, serum thyroxine and TRAb, thyroid ultrasound and orbital computed tomography. Ficoll-Paque density gradient centrifugation was used to isolate PBMCs from around 10 ml of fresh peripheral blood. Total RNA was extracted with Trizol reagent, and quality was checked on an Agilent 2100 Bioanalyzer. Trimming leaves V shorter by 2 bases and J shorter by 5 bases, with the junction holding 7 bases beyond the gene matches. Taken from the germline V gene, the CDR1 and CDR2 loops are KGHDR and SFDVKD. Counted from cysteine to phenylalanine, this CDR3 has 15 amino acids. Just the 45-base CDR3 DNA is kept, in frame starting at base 1.

This clonotype was seen many times. This receptor's antigen is unknown. Within one base of it there is no much larger clone, and no base qualities were kept. Amplification of TCR beta CDR3 regions was carried out from RNA transcripts. For the first round of RT-PCR on the TCR CDR3, the HTBI primer set was used together with the Qiagen OneStep RT-PCR kit. Libraries were constructed in a second round of multiplex PCR, after which size selection and purification were carried out. Sequencing of the libraries was done on an Illumina HiSeq2000 using paired-end 100 bp reads. Concerning the study's data processing: SOAPnuke was used to process the raw data, throwing out any read that contained adapters or uncalled bases, had a mean Phred below 15, or lacked an exact constant-primer or identifier match. COPE v1.2.5 was used to merge high-quality paired reads, and clonotypes were defined as unique nucleotide sequences. Clonotypes were aligned to IMGT TRBV, TRBD and TRBJ reference segments using MiTCR v1.1. Only V-J combinations with frequency above 0.0001, covering 99% to 99.2% of repertoires, were analysed. The TCS score was defined as F50 (clonal expansion) divided by E x V (chaos), with BLOSUM62-based TCRdist calculated between CDR3 peptides within each V-J. Welch's t-statistics and random forest reduced several hundred V-J features to around 14, which were used in a naive Bayes classifier (R e1071). The similarity between thyroid and blood repertoires was quantified using the Morisita-Horn index. The public reads were reprocessed in TCRdb via fastp at Q25 and MiXCR, keeping in-frame beta chains. A single entry per CDR3 protein holds the most common genes and DNA from its merged rows. It is TCRdb's table, rather than the study itself, that gives the V and J calls and clone size. For this sample there are about 840,000 distinct CDR3 sequences; around 38% appear just once. The ten top clones hold approximately 8.7% of the sample.

Study-wide conclusions, independent of this receptor: Sample size was not statistically predetermined, and blinding of investigators to group allocation was not performed. Most expanded thyroid clonotypes (frequency above 0.001) were also detected in blood, suggesting blood repertoires may reflect thyroid immune responses. In validation, progression to ophthalmopathy was predicted by the model with around 70% sensitivity and 72% to 85% specificity, a median of around 5.9 months before onset. In cross-validation, a model built on a 13 V-J signature told ophthalmopathy apart from stable hyperthyroidism with 87.88% sensitivity and around 83% specificity, and in testing the same model reached 80%/75%.

This chain is built from TRBV24-1 and TRBJ2-7; TRBD1 aligns with 8 central bases. Specimen: blood. This sequence was found in a young man with Graves' hyperthyroidism. DNA sequence: TGTGCCACCAGTGATTCGTCGGACAGGGCGGACGAGCAGTACTTC. Its coded protein is CATSDSSDRADEQYF.